Here is one T cell receptor beta chain with its context. This sample was taken from a study of radiotherapy plus CTLA-4 blockade in lung cancer. Study overall: Roughly 17% of enrolled patients responded objectively, and more than 30% had disease control.

Libraries were prepared by immunoSEQ multiplex PCR; TCRdb keeps only in-frame clonotypes and omits some of them. The profile shows approximately 60,000 clones, approximately 77% of them singletons. There are 14 residues in the CDR3. In germline, CDR1 is SGHAT, CDR2 FQNNGV. The J segment lost 2 bases and the V segment lost 7 bases, leaving 6 bases of the junction unmatched. This TCR was sampled from a human donor with non-small cell lung cancer who had a complete response to radiotherapy plus ipilimumab. The chain couples TRBV11-2 to TRBJ2-3, with 7 bases fitting TRBD1. Sample: peripheral blood, taken from a patient treated with radiotherapy plus ipilimumab. CDR3 loop: CASNRQGPTDTQYF. DNA of the CDR3: TGTGCCAGCAACCGACAGGGCCCCACAGATACGCAGTATTTT.